The source of this T cell receptor beta chain is a study of blood T cell repertoires in COVID-19. Study information: Acute and convalescent COVID-19 specimens originated in the United States, Italy and Spain.

Sequencing used immunoSEQ multiplex PCR; TCRdb keeps in-frame clones, though not all of them. The sample holds roughly 67,000 clones; roughly 84% are singletons and the top ten take about 6%. CDR1 and CDR2 from the germline V gene are LNHDA and SQIVND (reference sequence). This CDR3 has 14 residues. V was shortened by 2 bases and J by 4 bases, with 9 bases between the two germline ends. Sequenced: peripheral blood. This TCR came from a woman aged 60-75 years with acute or convalescent COVID-19. This rearrangement joins TRBV19 to TRBJ1-5; D is ambiguous. Written as DNA, the CDR3 is TGTGCCAGTAGTATATTTAAGACAAATCAGCCCCAGCATTTT. Its translation: CASSIFKTNQPQHF. Based on the CDR3 plus reference TRBV19 and TRBJ1-5, the full variable domain is DGGITQSPKYLFRKEGQNVTLSCEQNLNHDAMYWYRQDPGQGLRLIYYSQIVNDFQKGDIAEGYSVSREKKESFPLTVTSAQKNPTAFYLCASSIFKTNQPQHFGDGTRLSIL.